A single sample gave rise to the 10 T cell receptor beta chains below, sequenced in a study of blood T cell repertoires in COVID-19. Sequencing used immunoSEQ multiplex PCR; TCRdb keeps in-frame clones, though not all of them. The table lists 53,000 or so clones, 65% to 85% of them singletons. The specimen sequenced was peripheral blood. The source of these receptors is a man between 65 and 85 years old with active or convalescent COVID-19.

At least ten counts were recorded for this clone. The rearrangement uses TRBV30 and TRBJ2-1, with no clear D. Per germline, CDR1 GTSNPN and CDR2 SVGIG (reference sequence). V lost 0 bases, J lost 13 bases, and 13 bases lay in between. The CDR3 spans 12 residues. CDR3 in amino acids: CAWSVNSPYQFF. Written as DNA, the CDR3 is TGTGCCTGGAGTGTAAATTCTCCGTATCAGTTCTTC.

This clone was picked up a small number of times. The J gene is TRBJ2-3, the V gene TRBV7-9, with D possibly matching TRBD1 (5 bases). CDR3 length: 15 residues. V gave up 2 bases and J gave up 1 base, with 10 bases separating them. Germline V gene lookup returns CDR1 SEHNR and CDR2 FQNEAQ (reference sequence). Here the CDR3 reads CASSLQGSGTDTQYF. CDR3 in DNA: TGTGCCAGCAGCTTACAGGGAAGCGGCACAGATACGCAGTATTTT.

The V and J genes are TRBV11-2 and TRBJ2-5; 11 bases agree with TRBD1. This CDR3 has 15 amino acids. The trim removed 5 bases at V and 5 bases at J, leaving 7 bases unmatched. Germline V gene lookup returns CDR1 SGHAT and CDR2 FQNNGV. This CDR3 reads CASSPRDRGTETQYF. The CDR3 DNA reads TGTGCCAGCAGCCCCCGGGACAGGGGGACGGAGACCCAGTACTTC.

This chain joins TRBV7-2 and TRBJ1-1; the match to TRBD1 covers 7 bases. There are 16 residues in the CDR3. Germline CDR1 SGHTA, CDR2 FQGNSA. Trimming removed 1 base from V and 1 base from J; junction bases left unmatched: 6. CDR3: CASSLVGQGGNTEAFF. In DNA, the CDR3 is TGTGCCAGCAGCTTAGTCGGGCAGGGGGGGAACACTGAAGCTTTCTTT.

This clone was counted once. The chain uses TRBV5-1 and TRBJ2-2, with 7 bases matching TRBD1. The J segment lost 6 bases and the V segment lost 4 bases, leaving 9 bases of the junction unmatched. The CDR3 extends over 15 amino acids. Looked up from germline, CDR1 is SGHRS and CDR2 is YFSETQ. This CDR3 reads CASSLDRVGAGELFF. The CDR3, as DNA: TGCGCCAGCAGCCTCGACAGGGTGGGAGCCGGGGAGCTGTTTTTT.

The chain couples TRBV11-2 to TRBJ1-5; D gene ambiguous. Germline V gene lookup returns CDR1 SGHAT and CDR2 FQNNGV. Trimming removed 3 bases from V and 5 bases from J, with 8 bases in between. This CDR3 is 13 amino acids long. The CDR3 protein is CASSFDRDQPQHF. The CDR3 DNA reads TGTGCCAGCAGCTTCGATCGGGATCAGCCCCAGCATTTT.

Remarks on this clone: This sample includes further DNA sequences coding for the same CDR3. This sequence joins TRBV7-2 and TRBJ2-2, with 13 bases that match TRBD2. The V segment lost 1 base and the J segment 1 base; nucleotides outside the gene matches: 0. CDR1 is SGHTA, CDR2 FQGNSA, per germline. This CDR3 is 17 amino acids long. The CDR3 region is CASSLGLAGGNTGELFF. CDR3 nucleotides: TGTGCCAGCAGCTTAGGACTAGCGGGGGGGAACACCGGGGAGCTGTTTTTT.

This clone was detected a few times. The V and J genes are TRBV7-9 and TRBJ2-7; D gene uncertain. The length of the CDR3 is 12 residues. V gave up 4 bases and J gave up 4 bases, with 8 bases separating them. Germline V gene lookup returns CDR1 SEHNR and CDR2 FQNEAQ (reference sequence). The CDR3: CASSSLLYEQYF. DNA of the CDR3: TGTGCCAGCAGCTCCCTCTTATACGAGCAGTACTTC.

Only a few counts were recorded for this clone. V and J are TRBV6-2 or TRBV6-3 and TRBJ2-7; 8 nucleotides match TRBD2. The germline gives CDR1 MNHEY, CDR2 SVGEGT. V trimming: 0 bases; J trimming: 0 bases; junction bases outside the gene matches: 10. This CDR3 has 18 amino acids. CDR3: CASSYSRVAGPSSYEQYF. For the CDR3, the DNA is TGTGCCAGCAGTTACTCGAGGGTAGCGGGACCGAGCTCCTACGAGCAGTACTTC.

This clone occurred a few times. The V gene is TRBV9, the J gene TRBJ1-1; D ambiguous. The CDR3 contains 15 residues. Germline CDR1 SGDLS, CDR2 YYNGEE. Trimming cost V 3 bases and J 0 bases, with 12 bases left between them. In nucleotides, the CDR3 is TGTGCCAGCAGCGCCGGGGTGGGGATGAACACTGAAGCTTTCTTT. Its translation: CASSAGVGMNTEAFF.